The next 14 T cell receptor beta chains were all read from a single sample in a study of blood T cell repertoires in COVID-19. Sequencing used immunoSEQ multiplex PCR; TCRdb keeps in-frame clones, though not all of them. The table lists approximately 90,000 clones, around nine tenths of them singletons. The sample comprised peripheral blood. The receptors were gathered from a man aged 60 to 75 with COVID-19, enrolled during active disease.

This clone appeared once. The V gene is TRBV6-2 or TRBV6-3, the J gene TRBJ1-1; TRBD1 agrees at 9 bases. CDR3 size: 15 residues. V shed 5 bases, J shed 5 bases, and the junction held 9 bases outside the gene matches. Germline CDR1 is MNHEY and CDR2 is SVGEGT. The CDR3 loop reads CASSRRTGEWTEAFF. CDR3 DNA: TGTGCCAGCAGTCGGCGGACAGGGGAGTGGACTGAAGCTTTCTTT.

The genes are TRBV10-3 and TRBJ2-6; no firm D call. Looked up from germline, CDR1 is ENHRY and CDR2 is SYGVKD. This CDR3 has 17 residues. The germline V and J ends were trimmed by 2 bases and 0 bases, with 11 bases remaining between them. CDR3 in DNA: TGTGCCATCAGTGAGCACAAATTCGACTCTGGGGCCAACGTCCTGACTTTC. This sequence encodes CAISEHKFDSGANVLTF.

This chain connects TRBV30 to TRBJ2-3; 9 bases line up with TRBD2. The CDR3 loop spans 15 amino acids. CDR1 is GTSNPN and CDR2 is SVGIG in the germline V gene (reference sequence). J was trimmed by 5 bases and V by 1 base; bases with no gene match: 7. The CDR3 nucleotides are TGTGCCTGGAGTGGGCTAGCGGGATGGAGAGATACGCAGTATTTT. It codes for CAWSGLAGWRDTQYF.

The V call is TRBV6-1, the J call TRBJ1-5; maybe TRBD1 (6 bases). The CDR3 has 16 residues. Germline lookup yields CDR1 MNHNS and CDR2 SASEGT. V lost 2 bases and J 2 bases, leaving 13 bases between the germline ends. The CDR3 is CASSESGGRGNQPQHF. In DNA, the CDR3 is TGTGCCAGCAGTGAATCCGGGGGGCGAGGCAATCAGCCCCAGCATTTT.

This sequence joins TRBV13 and TRBJ1-2, with 7 positions matching TRBD1. V lost 3 bases to trimming and J lost 3 bases; unmatched junction nucleotides: 10. Germline loops: CDR1 PRHDT, CDR2 FYEKMQ (reference sequence). The CDR3 contains 16 residues. CDR3: CASSLAPGQRYYGYTF. The CDR3 nucleotides read TGTGCCAGCAGCTTGGCACCGGGACAGAGGTACTATGGCTACACCTTC.

The CDR3 sequence is CASSQEARRGLAGGSPYEQYF. In DNA, the CDR3 is TGTGCCAGCAGCCAAGAGGCCCGGCGGGGACTAGCGGGAGGGAGCCCCTACGAGCAGTACTTC. The chain employs TRBV3-1 (or the pseudogene TRBV3-2) and TRBJ2-7, with 16 nucleotides matching TRBD2. Germline CDR1 and CDR2: LGHDT and YNNKEL (reference sequence). V gave up 0 bases and J gave up 2 bases; unmatched junction bases: 13. CDR3 length equals 21 residues.

V gene TRBV6-2 or TRBV6-3 combines with J gene TRBJ2-7, with D possibly matching TRBD1 (6 bases). The CDR3 sequence is 15 residues long. V was clipped by 5 bases and J by 2 bases, with 16 bases between them. Germline assignment: CDR1 MNHEY and CDR2 SVGEGT. CDR3 residues: CASSAPGAFTYEQYF. CDR3 nucleotides: TGTGCCAGCAGTGCCCCAGGGGCTTTTACCTACGAGCAGTACTTC.

This clone was detected only a few times. The chain joins TRBV3-1 (or the pseudogene TRBV3-2) to TRBJ1-1, with D perhaps TRBD1 (6 bases). V was clipped by 7 bases and J by 1 base, with 13 bases between them. The CDR3 has 14 amino acids. Looked up from germline, CDR1 is LGHDT and CDR2 is YNNKEL (reference sequence). The CDR3 nucleotides are TGTGCCAGCAACGCGGGGGGACAGAACACTGAAGCTTTCTTT. As protein: CASNAGGQNTEAFF.

The chain is built from TRBV3-1 (or the pseudogene TRBV3-2) and TRBJ1-5; no clear D gene. The CDR3 has 13 residues. The V and J ends lost 3 bases and 9 bases respectively, with 12 bases between them. CDR1 and CDR2 from the germline V gene are LGHDT and YNNKEL (reference sequence). The CDR3 nucleotides read TGTGCCAGCAGCCAGGTACCGGCAGGGCCCCAGCATTTT. It is translated as CASSQVPAGPQHF.

The genes are TRBV7-2 and TRBJ2-3; TRBD2 agrees at 13 bases. With 5 bases clipped from V and 5 bases from J, the junction kept 7 bases outside the gene matches. The germline CDR1 and CDR2 sequences are SGHTA and FQGNSA. The CDR3 spans 16 residues. CDR3: CASSPWTSGSGDTQYF. The CDR3 nucleotides are TGTGCCAGCAGCCCGTGGACTAGCGGGAGTGGAGATACGCAGTATTTT. Complete variable domain (other parts from reference TRBV7-2 and TRBJ2-3): GAGVSQSPSNKVTEKGKDVELRCDPISGHTALYWYRQSLGQGLEFLIYFQGNSAPDKSGLPSDRFSAERTGGSVSTLTIQRTQQEDSAVYLCASSPWTSGSGDTQYFGPGTRLTVL.

The chain links TRBV10-2 to TRBJ2-7; 9 bases line up with TRBD1. The V gene end was trimmed by 4 bases and the J gene end by 6 bases; junction bases not matched to a gene: 4. The CDR3 is 13 residues long. The germline V gene encodes CDR1 WSHSY and CDR2 SAAADI. CDR3 DNA: TGCGCCAGCAGTGGGGGACAGGGCAGCGAGCAGTACTTC. It encodes CASSGGQGSEQYF.

J is TRBJ2-1 and V is TRBV11-3; possible D gene TRBD2, 6 bases. V was clipped by 0 bases and J by 4 bases, with 7 bases between them. The CDR3 has 14 amino acids. Germline CDR1 reads SGHNT; CDR2 reads YENEEA. In nucleotides, the CDR3 is TGTGCCAGCAGCTTAGAGGGGGGTTACAATGAGCAGTTCTTC. Amino acid sequence: CASSLEGGYNEQFF.

DNA for the CDR3: TGTGCCAGCAGCCCAACAGGGGGAGCTAACTATGGCTACACCTTC. Translated, it gives CASSPTGGANYGYTF. The chain couples TRBV5-6 to TRBJ1-2; 8 bases agree with TRBD1. Germline V gene data show CDR1 as SGHDT and CDR2 as YYEEEE. CDR3 size: 15 residues. J lost 0 bases, V lost 4 bases, and 5 bases had no gene match.

Worth noting for this clone: The junction shows a germline mismatch at one end, possibly a read error. The chain is built from TRBV5-4 and TRBJ1-1, with D possibly being TRBD1 (5 bases). The CDR3 runs 15 residues. Germline lookup yields CDR1 SGHNT and CDR2 YYREEE (reference sequence). The CDR3 nucleotides read TGTGCCAGCAGCCTTTTTGGGGGACTGAACATTGAAGCTTTCTTT. Translating gives CASSLFGGLNIEAFF.